This T cell receptor (beta chain) came from a study of radiotherapy plus CTLA-4 blockade in lung cancer. Overall study: Objective response was observed in around a sixth of patients, and disease control in about 30%.

Study outcomes and limitations: After radiotherapy and ipilimumab, tumor-derived clones expanded in peripheral blood. Reports identified early blood T cell clone dynamics, with interferon-beta, as the best response predictor.

The CDR3 runs to 16 residues. CDR1 and CDR2 from the germline V gene are LGHNA and YNFKEQ. J gave up 1 base and V 1 base, and 1 base lay outside the gene matches. Points on this clone: Its antigen remains unidentified.

With ipilimumab providing CTLA-4 blockade, focal radiation was administered to patients who had chemo-refractory metastatic non-small-cell lung cancer. Here immunoSEQ multiplex PCR was the method, and the copy in TCRdb shows in-frame clones only, minus some. The sample consists of 40,000 to 55,000 clones, around 88% of them appearing once. The V call is TRBV4-2, the J call TRBJ2-3, with TRBD2 matching 11 bases. This clonotype was obtained from a human donor with non-small cell lung cancer that progressed on radiotherapy plus ipilimumab. Some clones in this sample may be carry-over from other donors' samples. The sequences come from peripheral blood, collected from a patient treated with radiotherapy plus ipilimumab. CDR3 DNA sequence: TGTGCCAGCAGCCAAGCGGGACTAGCGGGCACAGATACGCAGTATTTT. It translates to CASSQAGLAGTDTQYF.